Shown below are 17 T cell receptor beta chains from a single sample sequenced in a study of brain metastases from non-small cell lung cancer. Here immunoSEQ multiplex PCR was the method, and the copy in TCRdb shows in-frame clones only, minus some. Among about 3,400 clones listed, about 95% were seen once. Sequencing was performed on tumor-adjacent normal tissue. The receptors stem from a donor aged 40 or over with non-small cell lung cancer.

This clone was recorded a few times. This chain connects TRBV5-5 to TRBJ2-1; perhaps TRBD2 as D (6 bases). CDR3 length: 15 residues. Per the germline V gene, CDR1 is SGHKS and CDR2 is YYEKEE (reference sequence). Trimming shortened V by 2 bases and J by 0 bases, and 9 bases separated the two germline ends. The CDR3 sequence is CASSFGRSSYNEQFF. CDR3 DNA: TGTGCCAGCAGCTTTGGGAGGAGCTCCTACAATGAGCAGTTCTTC.

This sequence joins TRBV5-8 and TRBJ2-1; 10 bases map to TRBD2. Per the germline V gene, CDR1 is SGHTS and CDR2 is YDEGEE. The CDR3 is 17 residues long. V trimming: 5 bases; J trimming: 7 bases; junction bases outside the gene matches: 15. The chain's CDR3 is CASRPEWTSGLGNEQFF. CDR3 nucleotide sequence: TGTGCCAGCAGACCAGAGTGGACTAGCGGTCTGGGTAATGAGCAGTTCTTC.

J is TRBJ2-7 and V is TRBV4-3; D may be TRBD2 (6 bases). Per the germline V gene, CDR1 is LGHNA and CDR2 is YSLEER. The CDR3 has 15 residues. V dropped 0 bases and J dropped 3 bases, with 12 bases sitting between them. In DNA form, the CDR3 reads TGCGCCAGCAGCCAAGATTGGTCGGGGGTCTACGAGCAGTACTTC. This sequence encodes CASSQDWSGVYEQYF.

J is TRBJ1-3 and V is TRBV7-2; tentatively, D is TRBD1 (5 bases). The CDR3 is made up of 14 amino acids. V shed 4 bases and J shed 4 bases, with 11 bases lying between them. Germline CDR1 SGHTA, CDR2 FQGNSA. CDR3 region: CASSSQGGGNTIYF. DNA of the CDR3: TGTGCCAGCAGCTCCCAGGGTGGAGGAAACACCATATATTTT. Complete variable domain (other parts from reference TRBV7-2 and TRBJ1-3): GAGVSQSPSNKVTEKGKDVELRCDPISGHTALYWYRQSLGQGLEFLIYFQGNSAPDKSGLPSDRFSAERTGGSVSTLTIQRTQQEDSAVYLCASSSQGGGNTIYFGEGSWLTVV.

The genes are TRBV5-5 and TRBJ1-5; TRBD1 matches 7 bases. This CDR3 region has 17 residues. The J segment lost 2 bases and the V segment lost 6 bases, leaving 14 bases of the junction unmatched. CDR1 and CDR2 (germline): SGHKS, YYEKEE (reference sequence). CDR3 coding DNA: TGTGCCAGCACCCTGGGGGTAGGGGGCGCGGGCAATCAGCCCCAGCATTTT. Its protein product is CASTLGVGGAGNQPQHF.

This chain connects TRBV19 to TRBJ2-3, with unresolved D. The CDR3 has 17 amino acids. CDR1 LNHDA and CDR2 SQIVND come from the germline V gene (reference sequence). Trimming shortened V by 1 base and J by 2 bases, and 16 bases separated the two germline ends. The CDR3 sequence is CASSIGIAGTTTDTQYF. The CDR3 bases are TGTGCCAGTAGTATAGGGATAGCAGGAACGACCACAGATACGCAGTATTTT.

V gene TRBV11-3 combines with J gene TRBJ2-1; 9 positions agree with TRBD1. Unmatched junction bases numbered 7, after V lost 2 bases and J lost 8 bases. This CDR3 is 15 amino acids long. Germline lookup yields CDR1 SGHNT and CDR2 YENEEA. The CDR3 here is CASSLSRTGVHEQFF. In DNA form, the CDR3 reads TGTGCCAGCAGCTTAAGTCGGACAGGGGTCCATGAGCAGTTCTTC.

J is TRBJ1-1 and V is TRBV24-1; no clear D gene. CDR1 is KGHDR, CDR2 SFDVKD, per germline. The CDR3 has 12 amino acids. Deletions cut 6 bases from V and 5 bases from J, with 9 bases between. The DNA for the CDR3 is TGTGCCACCAGTTTACGAGGGACTGAAGCTTTCTTT. It encodes CATSLRGTEAFF.

This rearrangement joins TRBV7-8 to TRBJ2-7; D gene unclear. The germline V gene encodes CDR1 SGHVS and CDR2 FQNEAQ. The CDR3 runs 14 residues. V dropped 1 base and J dropped 7 bases, with 14 bases sitting between them. CDR3 bases: TGTGCCAGCAGCTTAGGTGGAGAAAACTATGAGCAGTACTTC. Amino acids: CASSLGGENYEQYF.

The chain employs TRBV4-1 and TRBJ2-3; unclear D gene. Trimming took 1 base from V and 0 from J, leaving 8 bases between them. Germline lookup yields CDR1 MGHRA and CDR2 YSYEKL. This CDR3 contains 15 residues. The CDR3 coding sequence is TGCGCCAGCAGCCAAGTGGGGTCTAGCACAGATACGCAGTATTTT. It translates to CASSQVGSSTDTQYF.

The gene calls are TRBV7-6 and TRBJ1-2; D may be TRBD1 (5 bases). This CDR3 spans 13 amino acids. Per germline, CDR1 SGHVS and CDR2 FNYEAQ. With 9 bases removed from V and 8 bases from J, the gap between germline ends came to 19 bases. CDR3 DNA: TGTGCCAGTAGCCACCTACGGGGCCGCGGCTACACCTTC. As protein: CASSHLRGRGYTF.

The rearrangement uses TRBV19 and TRBJ1-3; D unresolved. The germline V and J ends were trimmed by 2 bases and 4 bases, with 12 bases remaining between them. This CDR3 is 15 amino acids long. Germline V lookup: CDR1 LNHDA, CDR2 SQIVND (reference sequence). The CDR3 DNA follows: TGTGCCAGTAGTATAACCTCCTTCATGGGAAACACCATATATTTT. It encodes CASSITSFMGNTIYF.

V and J are TRBV2 and TRBJ2-5; D gene uncertain. The germline V gene encodes CDR1 SNHLY and CDR2 FYNNEI. The CDR3 is 10 amino acids. Trimming stripped 5 bases from V and 4 bases from J, with 2 bases between. CDR3 DNA sequence: TGTGCCAGCAGTCTAGAGACCCAGTACTTC. Amino acid sequence: CASSLETQYF.

The V call is TRBV7-9, the J call TRBJ2-5, with 7 bases matching TRBD1. CDR1 and CDR2 (germline): SEHNR, FQNEAQ (reference sequence). This CDR3 region has 14 residues. The V gene end was trimmed by 5 bases and the J gene end by 4 bases; junction bases not matched to a gene: 7. This CDR3 is CASSTPGQRETQYF. DNA for the CDR3: TGTGCCAGCAGCACTCCGGGACAGAGAGAGACCCAGTACTTC.

The rearrangement joins TRBV11-3 to TRBJ1-1, with a tentative D call TRBD1 (6 bases). The CDR3 has 12 residues. The germline V gene has CDR1 SGHNT and CDR2 YENEEA. V lost 6 bases, J lost 7 bases, and 12 bases lay in between. The CDR3 bases are TGTGCCAGCAGGTCGGGGGCTCTTGAAGCTTTCTTT. Protein sequence: CASRSGALEAFF.

CDR3 sequence reads: CASQSLGDRGGGYTF. The CDR3 DNA follows: TGTGCCAGTCAGTCACTGGGGGACAGGGGGGGTGGCTACACCTTC. The rearrangement links TRBV6-5 to TRBJ1-2; 11 bases match TRBD1. Germline CDR1 and CDR2: MNHEY and SVGAGI. The CDR3 runs to 15 residues. Trimming at V came to 9 bases and at J to 7 bases, leaving 13 bases not matched to a gene.

DNA of the CDR3: TGTGCCAGCAGTGAAGGACTGAACTATGGCTACACCTTC. This sequence encodes CASSEGLNYGYTF. This chain joins TRBV2 and TRBJ1-2, with D unclear. The V end was cut by 1 base, the J end by 2 bases, with 5 bases between. The germline V gene has CDR1 SNHLY and CDR2 FYNNEI. The CDR3 contains 13 residues.